Each of the 24 T cell receptor beta chains below was sequenced from the same sample in a study of T cells in Graves' hyperthyroidism and ophthalmopathy (dated by TCRdb to between 2018 and 2021). Library method: multiplex PCR. The listed sequencing device is Illumina HiSeq 2000. The TCR beta CDR3 regions were amplified from RNA transcripts. For the first round of RT-PCR on the TCR CDR3, the HTBI primer set was used together with the Qiagen OneStep RT-PCR kit. TCRdb reprocessed the public reads (quality trimming at Q25 with fastp, clone calling with MiXCR) and kept in-frame beta chains. Rows are unified per CDR3 protein, each entry keeping the most common DNA and genes. The sample contains about 760,000 distinct CDR3 sequences, roughly 32% of them found a single time. 30% to 40% of the sample goes to the ten largest clones. Material: blood. The receptors originated from a woman aged 40 to 55 with Graves' hyperthyroidism.

The V and J genes are TRBV4-1 and TRBJ1-5, with D possibly TRBD1 on 6 matching bases. The CDR3 extends over 15 amino acids. Germline CDR1 and CDR2: MGHRA and YSYEKL. Trimming took 4 bases from V and 5 from J, leaving 15 bases between them. The chain's CDR3 is CASSLRTVTDQPQHF. The DNA of the CDR3 is TGCGCCAGCAGCCTAAGGACAGTTACTGATCAGCCCCAGCATTTT.

The V gene is TRBV28, the J gene TRBJ1-1; no definite D call. This CDR3 has 12 amino acids. From germline, CDR1 is MDHEN and CDR2 SYDVKM. V dropped 5 bases and J dropped 6 bases, with 10 bases sitting between them. CDR3 loop: CASSALPAEAFF. CDR3 sequence (DNA): TGTGCCAGCAGTGCTCTCCCCGCTGAAGCTTTCTTT.

The rearrangement links TRBV15 to TRBJ2-3, with D uncertain. Trimming shortened V by 2 bases and J by 3 bases, and 15 bases separated the two germline ends. CDR1 is LNHNV, CDR2 YYDKDF, per germline (reference sequence). The CDR3 length is 16 residues. The CDR3: CATSRQTTLITDTQYF. The CDR3 DNA follows: TGTGCCACCAGCAGACAAACGACCCTTATTACAGATACGCAGTATTTT.

Ten or more counts support this clonotype. The gene calls are TRBV9 and TRBJ1-1; 7 nucleotides line up with TRBD1. The CDR3 extends over 16 amino acids. After removal of 0 bases from V and 0 bases from J, the junction contained 5 bases not matched to a gene. Germline values: CDR1 SGDLS, CDR2 YYNGEE. CDR3 DNA: TGTGCCAGCAGCGTAGCCCAGGGGGGGGTGAACACTGAAGCTTTCTTT. The encoded protein is CASSVAQGGVNTEAFF.

This clonotype turned up a few times. The V and J genes are TRBV7-9 and TRBJ1-5; D gene uncertain. Deletions cut 5 bases from V and 5 bases from J, with 13 bases between. CDR3 length equals 14 residues. CDR1 is SEHNR, CDR2 FQNEAQ, per germline (reference sequence). The DNA for the CDR3 is TGTGCCAGCAGCCGGTTCGGGAGGGATCAGCCCCAGCATTTT. Translated: CASSRFGRDQPQHF. Using reference TRBV7-9 and TRBJ1-5 for the parts outside the CDR3, the full variable domain is DTGVSQNPRHKITKRGQNVTFRCDPISEHNRLYWYRQTLGQGPEFLTYFQNEAQLEKSRLLSDRFSAERPKGSFSTLEIQRTEQGDSAMYLCASSRFGRDQPQHFGDGTRLSIL.

The chain joins TRBV7-2 to TRBJ1-1; tentative D call: TRBD1 (6 bases). V shed 5 bases and J shed 0 bases, with 13 bases lying between them. In germline, CDR1 is SGHTA, CDR2 FQGNSA. This CDR3 contains 15 residues. The CDR3 loop is CASSRLPGVNTEAFF. In DNA form, the CDR3 reads TGTGCCAGCAGCCGCCTTCCAGGGGTGAACACTGAAGCTTTCTTT.

This clonotype has a handful of counts. The V and J genes are TRBV6-5 and TRBJ1-1, with D unresolved. Trimming took off 6 bases at V and 7 bases at J, with 15 bases between the two ends. The CDR3 length is 13 residues. The germline V gene encodes CDR1 MNHEY and CDR2 SVGAGI. CDR3 protein: CASRDLRRSEAFF. The CDR3 DNA reads as TGTGCCAGCAGGGACTTACGCCGGAGTGAAGCTTTCTTT.

This chain uses TRBV10-2 with TRBJ1-2; D unresolved. This CDR3 has 11 residues. V lost 0 bases and J 12 bases, leaving 8 bases between the germline ends. Germline V gene lookup returns CDR1 WSHSY and CDR2 SAAADI. CDR3 sequence: CASSESAGNTF. The CDR3 bases are TGCGCCAGCAGTGAGTCGGCCGGAAACACCTTC.

Comments on this clonotype: A much larger clonotype is one base distant, so this may be a read error. The genes are TRBV7-4 and TRBJ2-5; TRBD1 matches 7 bases. The length of the CDR3 is 14 residues. Germline lookup yields CDR1 SGHVT and CDR2 SQSDAQ. The CDR3 DNA reads TGTGCCAGCATCGACGACAGGGAAGGGAAGACCCGGTACTTC. Its protein product is CASIDDREGKTRYF.

V and J are TRBV28 and TRBJ2-5; the D gene is possibly TRBD1 (6 bases). Trimming stripped 5 bases from V and 7 bases from J, with 17 bases between. CDR1 and CDR2 (germline): MDHEN, SYDVKM. This CDR3 spans 14 amino acids. The CDR3 sequence is CASSESSGVGTQYF. Written as DNA, the CDR3 is TGTGCCAGCAGTGAAAGTTCAGGGGTGGGGACCCAGTACTTC.

As regards this clonotype: A much larger clone differs from this one at a single base, so this may be a read error. The V call is TRBV10-2, the J call TRBJ2-5; 9 nucleotides align to TRBD2. Germline lookup yields CDR1 WSHSY and CDR2 SAAADI. The CDR3 totals 18 residues. CDR3 coding DNA: TGCGCCAGCCGTGATGGGGAGGAGGGGGGCGAGCGGGGGGTCCAACAGTACTTC. This sequence encodes CASRDGEEGGERGVQQYF.

This clonotype came up many times. The V and J genes are TRBV14 and TRBJ1-2, with D unclear. The CDR3 has 13 amino acids. Germline CDR1 reads SGHDN; CDR2 reads FVKESK. Trimming took off 0 bases at V and 1 base at J, with 3 bases between the two ends. The CDR3 protein is CASSQEYNYGYTF. The DNA of the CDR3 is TGTGCCAGCAGCCAAGAATATAACTATGGCTACACCTTC.

This clonotype was seen only once. The chain recombines TRBV29-1 with TRBJ2-5; 7 positions agree with TRBD2. The last part of the DNA fits TRBJ2-1 better; the J call may be wrong. The germline V gene has CDR1 SQVTM and CDR2 ANQGSEA. The CDR3 covers 13 residues. The DNA of the CDR3 is TGCAGCGTTTACCGGGACTACGGTTTGGGACAGTTCTTC. This codes for CSVYRDYGLGQFF.

Only a few counts were recorded for this clonotype. This chain connects TRBV20-1 to TRBJ2-5, with 12 bases lining up with TRBD1. Germline V gene data show CDR1 as DFQATT and CDR2 as SNEGSKA (reference sequence). Trimming at V came to 5 bases and at J to 1 base, leaving 11 bases not matched to a gene. The CDR3 covers 17 residues. DNA of the CDR3: TGCAGTGCTGGGGGACAGGGGGCGCAAGGAGTCCAAGAGACCCAGTACTTC. This translates into CSAGGQGAQGVQETQYF.

At least ten counts were recorded for this clonotype. CDR3 in amino acids: CASSDRTGIRGEAFF. The CDR3 bases are TGTGCCAGCAGCGACAGAACAGGGATAAGGGGTGAAGCTTTCTTT. This chain links TRBV5-6 with TRBJ1-1, with D maybe TRBD1 (6 bases). Trimming took 4 bases from V and 7 from J, leaving 20 bases between them. CDR1 and CDR2 (germline): SGHDT, YYEEEE. The CDR3 sequence is 15 residues long.

The rearrangement links TRBV6-2 or TRBV6-3 to TRBJ2-2; maybe TRBD1 (5 bases). The CDR3 loop spans 14 amino acids. The germline V gene has CDR1 MNHEY and CDR2 SVGEGT. V shed 6 bases and J shed 2 bases, with 10 bases lying between them. DNA for the CDR3: TGTGCCAGCAGGACAGTAGGCAACACCGGGGAGCTGTTTTTT. Translating it yields CASRTVGNTGELFF.

This clonotype was recorded at least ten times. The chain employs TRBV12-3 or TRBV12-4 and TRBJ1-1; D ambiguous. Trimming pared 6 bases from V and 3 bases from J, leaving 8 bases between. This CDR3 is built from 12 residues. CDR3 amino acids: CASRVGDTEAFF. CDR3 sequence (DNA): TGTGCCAGCAGGGTTGGGGACACTGAAGCTTTCTTT.

Ten or more counts support this clonotype. This sequence joins TRBV5-1 and TRBJ2-2; no clear D gene. V lost 4 bases, J lost 3 bases, and 7 bases lay in between. The CDR3 spans 13 residues. From germline, CDR1 is SGHRS and CDR2 YFSETQ. In DNA form, the CDR3 reads TGCGCCAGCAGCACTACATACACCGGGGAGCTGTTTTTT. It encodes CASSTTYTGELFF.

In the case of this clonotype: The conserved closing phenylalanine or tryptophan is absent in this CDR3, likely reflecting a read error. It is unclear where the CDR3 begins or ends on the DNA, so no DNA is shown, and the CDR3 is as TCRdb lists it. This chain links TRBV20-1 with TRBJ2-7; TRBD1 reflects the table's D call only, with no check against the DNA. Per the germline V gene, CDR1 is DFQATT and CDR2 is SNEGSKA (reference sequence). 8 amino acids form the CDR3, both terminal residues included. CDR3 residues: CSARSWDS.

The chain combines TRBV24-1 with TRBJ1-2; TRBD1 aligns across 9 bases. The germline V gene encodes CDR1 KGHDR and CDR2 SFDVKD. This CDR3 is 15 amino acids long. J gave up 4 bases and V 4 bases, and 6 bases lay outside the gene matches. The CDR3 spells CATSDPGTGLYGYTF. The CDR3 nucleotides are TGTGCCACCAGTGACCCCGGGACAGGGCTCTATGGCTACACCTTC.

The count of this clonotype is one. The chain carries TRBV29-1 and TRBJ2-5; 7 bases align to TRBD2. The V gene's germline CDR1 is SQVTM and CDR2 ANQGSEA. CDR3 length: 16 residues. V shed 5 bases and J 2 bases; nucleotides not matched to a gene: 14. The CDR3 protein is CSVTAGSSYEQETQYF. The CDR3 coding sequence is TGCAGCGTTACAGCGGGGAGCTCCTACGAGCAAGAGACCCAGTACTTC.

This clonotype was picked up many times. V and J are TRBV5-4 and TRBJ1-2; TRBD1 might be the D (5 bases). The CDR3 totals 14 residues. The V end was cut by 0 bases, the J end by 4 bases, with 10 bases between. Germline values: CDR1 SGHNT, CDR2 YYREEE (reference sequence). The CDR3 here is CASSLEPGIYGYTF. The CDR3 nucleotides are TGTGCCAGCAGCTTGGAGCCAGGGATCTATGGCTACACCTTC.

This clonotype was detected a few times. This chain joins TRBV27 and TRBJ1-2; no reliable D call. The germline V gene has CDR1 MNHEY and CDR2 SMNVEV (reference sequence). With 5 bases removed from V and 5 bases from J, the gap between germline ends came to 12 bases. CDR3 length equals 13 residues. The CDR3 DNA reads TGTGCCAGCAGTCCCGGGCCCGAATATGGCTACACCTTC. Encoded protein: CASSPGPEYGYTF.

There are a few counts of this clonotype. The J gene is TRBJ2-1, the V gene TRBV20-1, with 13 bases matching TRBD2. This CDR3 is 14 amino acids long. V trimming: 5 bases; J trimming: 5 bases; junction bases outside the gene matches: 3. The germline V gene encodes CDR1 DFQATT and CDR2 SNEGSKA (reference sequence). This CDR3 is CSARGTSGNNEQFF. Here the CDR3 DNA reads TGCAGTGCTCGGGGGACTAGCGGGAACAATGAGCAGTTCTTC.